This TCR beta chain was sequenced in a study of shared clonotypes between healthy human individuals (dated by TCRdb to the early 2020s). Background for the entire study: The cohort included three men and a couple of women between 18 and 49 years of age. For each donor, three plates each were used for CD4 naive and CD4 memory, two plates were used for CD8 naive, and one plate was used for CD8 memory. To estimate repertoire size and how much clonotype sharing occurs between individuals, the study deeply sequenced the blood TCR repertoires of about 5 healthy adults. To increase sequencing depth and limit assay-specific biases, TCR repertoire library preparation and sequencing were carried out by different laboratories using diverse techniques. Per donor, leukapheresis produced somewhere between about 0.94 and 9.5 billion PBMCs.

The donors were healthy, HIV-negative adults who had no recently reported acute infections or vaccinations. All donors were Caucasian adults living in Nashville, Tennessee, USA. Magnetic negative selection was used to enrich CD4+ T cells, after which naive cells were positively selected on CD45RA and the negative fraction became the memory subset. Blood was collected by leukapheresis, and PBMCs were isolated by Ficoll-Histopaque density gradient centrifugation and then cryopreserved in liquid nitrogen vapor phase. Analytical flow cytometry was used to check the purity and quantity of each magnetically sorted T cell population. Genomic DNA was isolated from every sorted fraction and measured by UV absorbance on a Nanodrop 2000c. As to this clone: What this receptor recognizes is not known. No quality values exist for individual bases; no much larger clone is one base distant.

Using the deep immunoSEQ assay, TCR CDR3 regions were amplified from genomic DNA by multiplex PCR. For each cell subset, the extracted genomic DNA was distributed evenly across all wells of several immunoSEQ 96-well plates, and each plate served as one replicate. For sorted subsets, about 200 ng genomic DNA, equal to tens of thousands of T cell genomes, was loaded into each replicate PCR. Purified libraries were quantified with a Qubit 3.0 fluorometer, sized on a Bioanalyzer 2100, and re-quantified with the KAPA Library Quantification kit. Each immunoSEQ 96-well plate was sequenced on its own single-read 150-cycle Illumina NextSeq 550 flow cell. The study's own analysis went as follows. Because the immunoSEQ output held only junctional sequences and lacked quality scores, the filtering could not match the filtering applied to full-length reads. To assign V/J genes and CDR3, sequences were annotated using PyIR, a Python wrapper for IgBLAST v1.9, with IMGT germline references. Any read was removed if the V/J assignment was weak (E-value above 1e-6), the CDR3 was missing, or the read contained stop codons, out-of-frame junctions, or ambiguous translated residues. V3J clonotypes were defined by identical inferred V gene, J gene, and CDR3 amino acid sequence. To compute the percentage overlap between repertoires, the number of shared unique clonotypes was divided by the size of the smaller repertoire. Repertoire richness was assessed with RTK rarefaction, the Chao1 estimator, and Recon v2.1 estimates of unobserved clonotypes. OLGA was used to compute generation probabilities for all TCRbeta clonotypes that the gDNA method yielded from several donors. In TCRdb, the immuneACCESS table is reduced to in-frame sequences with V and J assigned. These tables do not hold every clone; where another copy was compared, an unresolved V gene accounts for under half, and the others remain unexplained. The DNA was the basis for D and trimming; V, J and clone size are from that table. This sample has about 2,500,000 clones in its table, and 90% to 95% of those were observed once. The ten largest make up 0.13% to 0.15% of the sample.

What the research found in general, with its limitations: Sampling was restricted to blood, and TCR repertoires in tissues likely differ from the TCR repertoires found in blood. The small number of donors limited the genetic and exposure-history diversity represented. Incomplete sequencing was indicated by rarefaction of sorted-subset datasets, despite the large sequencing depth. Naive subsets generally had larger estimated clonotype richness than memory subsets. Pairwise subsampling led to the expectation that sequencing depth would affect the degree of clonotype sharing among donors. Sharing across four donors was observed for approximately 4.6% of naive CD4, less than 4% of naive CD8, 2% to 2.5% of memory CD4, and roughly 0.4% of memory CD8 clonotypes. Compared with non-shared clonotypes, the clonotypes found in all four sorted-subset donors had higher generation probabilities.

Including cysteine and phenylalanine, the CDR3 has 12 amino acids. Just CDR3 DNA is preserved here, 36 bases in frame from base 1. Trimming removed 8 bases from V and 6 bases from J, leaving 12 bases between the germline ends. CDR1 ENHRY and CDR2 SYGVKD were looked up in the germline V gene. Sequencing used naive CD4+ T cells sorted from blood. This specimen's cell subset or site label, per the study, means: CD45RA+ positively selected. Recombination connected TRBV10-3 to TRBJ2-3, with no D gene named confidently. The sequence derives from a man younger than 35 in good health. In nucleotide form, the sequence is TGTGCCATCGCACCGTTCGGTGATACGCAGTATTTT. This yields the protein CAIAPFGDTQYF.